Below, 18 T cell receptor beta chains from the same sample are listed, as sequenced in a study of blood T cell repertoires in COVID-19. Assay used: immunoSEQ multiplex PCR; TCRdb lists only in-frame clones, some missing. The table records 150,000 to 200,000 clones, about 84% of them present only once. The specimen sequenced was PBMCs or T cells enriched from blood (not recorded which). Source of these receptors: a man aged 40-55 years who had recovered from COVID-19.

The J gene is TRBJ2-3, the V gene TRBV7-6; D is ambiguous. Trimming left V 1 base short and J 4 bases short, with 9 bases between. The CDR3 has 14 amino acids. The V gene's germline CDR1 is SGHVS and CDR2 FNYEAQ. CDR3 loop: CASSLDIGADTQYF. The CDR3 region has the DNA TGTGCCAGCAGCTTAGATATCGGAGCAGATACGCAGTATTTT. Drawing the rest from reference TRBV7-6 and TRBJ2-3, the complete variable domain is GAGVSQSPRYKVTKRGQDVALRCDPISGHVSLYWYRQALGQGPEFLTYFNYEAQQDKSGLPNDRFSAERPEGSISTLTIQRTEQRDSAMYRCASSLDIGADTQYFGPGTRLTVL.

The CDR3 loop is CASSLPRDREEYGYTF. DNA of the CDR3: TGTGCCAGCAGTTTACCGCGGGACAGGGAGGAGTATGGCTACACCTTC. The rearrangement uses TRBV28 and TRBJ1-2, with 9 bases that match TRBD1. This CDR3 contains 16 residues. Per germline, CDR1 MDHEN and CDR2 SYDVKM. Trimming at V came to 2 bases and at J to 5 bases, leaving 9 bases not matched to a gene.

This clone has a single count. CDR3 bases: TGTGCCAGCTCACCACAGCGCGGGGGTGACAATGAGCAGTTCTTC. This sequence encodes CASSPQRGGDNEQFF. The chain combines TRBV18 with TRBJ2-1; TRBD2 agrees at 7 bases. Per the germline V gene, CDR1 is KGHSH and CDR2 is LQKENI. The V gene end was trimmed by 1 base and the J gene end by 5 bases; junction bases not matched to a gene: 5. There are 15 residues in the CDR3.

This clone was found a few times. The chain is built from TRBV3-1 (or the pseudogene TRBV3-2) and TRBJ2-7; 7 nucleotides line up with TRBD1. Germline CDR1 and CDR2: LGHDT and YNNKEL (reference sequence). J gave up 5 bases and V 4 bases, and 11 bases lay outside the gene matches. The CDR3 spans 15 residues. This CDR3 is CASSRADRARNEQYV. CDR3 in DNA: TGTGCCAGCAGCCGCGCCGACAGGGCTCGCAACGAGCAGTACGTC.

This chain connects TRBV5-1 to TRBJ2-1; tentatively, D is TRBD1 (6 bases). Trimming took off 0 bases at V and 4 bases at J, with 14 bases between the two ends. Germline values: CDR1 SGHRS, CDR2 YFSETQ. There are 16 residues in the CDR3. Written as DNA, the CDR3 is TGCGCCAGCAGCTTGGTTTTCCGACAGGCTTACAATGAGCAGTTCTTC. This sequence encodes CASSLVFRQAYNEQFF. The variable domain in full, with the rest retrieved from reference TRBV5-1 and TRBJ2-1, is KAGVTQTPRYLIKTRGQQVTLSCSPISGHRSVSWYQQTPGQGLQFLFEYFSETQRNKGNFPGRFSGRQFSNSRSEMNVSTLELGDSALYLCASSLVFRQAYNEQFFGPGTRLTVL.

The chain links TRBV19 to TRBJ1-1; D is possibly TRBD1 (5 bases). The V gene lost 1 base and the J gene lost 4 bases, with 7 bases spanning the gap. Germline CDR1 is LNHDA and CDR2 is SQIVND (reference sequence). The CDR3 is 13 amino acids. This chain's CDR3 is CASSIGRATEAFF. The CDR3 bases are TGTGCCAGTAGTATAGGCAGGGCCACTGAAGCTTTCTTT. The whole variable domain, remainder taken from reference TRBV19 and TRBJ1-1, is DGGITQSPKYLFRKEGQNVTLSCEQNLNHDAMYWYRQDPGQGLRLIYYSQIVNDFQKGDIAEGYSVSREKKESFPLTVTSAQKNPTAFYLCASSIGRATEAFFGQGTRLTVV.

The CDR3: CASSSPNFRDRELYEQYF. CDR3 sequence (DNA): TGTGCCAGCAGCTCCCCTAACTTCCGGGACAGGGAGCTCTACGAGCAGTACTTC. The chain combines TRBV7-9 with TRBJ2-7; 9 nucleotides agree with TRBD1. Unmatched junction bases numbered 16, after V lost 4 bases and J lost 3 bases. Germline lookup yields CDR1 SEHNR and CDR2 FQNEAQ (reference sequence). The CDR3 covers 18 residues.

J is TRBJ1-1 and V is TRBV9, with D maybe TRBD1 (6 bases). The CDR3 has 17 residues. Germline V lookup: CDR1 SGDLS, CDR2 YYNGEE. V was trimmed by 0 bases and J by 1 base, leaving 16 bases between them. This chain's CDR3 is CASSVGLLGGANTEAFF. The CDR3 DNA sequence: TGTGCCAGCAGCGTAGGTTTACTCGGGGGGGCGAACACTGAAGCTTTCTTT.

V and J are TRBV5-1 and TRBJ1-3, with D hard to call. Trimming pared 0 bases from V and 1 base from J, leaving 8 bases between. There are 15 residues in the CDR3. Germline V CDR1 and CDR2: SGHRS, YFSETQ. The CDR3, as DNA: TGCGCCAGCAGCTTGGGACACGGATCTGGAAACACCATATATTTT. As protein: CASSLGHGSGNTIYF.

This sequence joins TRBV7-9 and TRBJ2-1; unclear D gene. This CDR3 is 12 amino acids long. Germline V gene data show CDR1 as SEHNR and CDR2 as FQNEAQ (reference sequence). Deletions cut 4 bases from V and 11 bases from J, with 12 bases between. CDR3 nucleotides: TGTGCCAGCAGCTCCACCTCGGTTCAGCAGTTCTTC. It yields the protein CASSSTSVQQFF. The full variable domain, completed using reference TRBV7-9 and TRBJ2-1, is DTGVSQNPRHKITKRGQNVTFRCDPISEHNRLYWYRQTLGQGPEFLTYFQNEAQLEKSRLLSDRFSAERPKGSFSTLEIQRTEQGDSAMYLCASSSTSVQQFFGPGTRLTVL.

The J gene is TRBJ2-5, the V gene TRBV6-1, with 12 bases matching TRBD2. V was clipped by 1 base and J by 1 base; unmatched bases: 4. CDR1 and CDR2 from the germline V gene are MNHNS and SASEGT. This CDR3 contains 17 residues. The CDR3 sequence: CASSEGASGGAQETQYF. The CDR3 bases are TGTGCCAGCAGTGAAGGGGCTAGCGGGGGGGCCCAAGAGACCCAGTACTTC.

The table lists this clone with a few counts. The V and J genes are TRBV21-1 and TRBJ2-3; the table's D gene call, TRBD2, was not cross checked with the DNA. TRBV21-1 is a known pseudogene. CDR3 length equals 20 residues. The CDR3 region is CASSKGAPHGTGTSGDTQYF. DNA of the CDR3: TGTGCCAGCAGCAAGGGAGCACCCCACGGAACCGGGACTAGCGGAGATACGCAGTATTTT.

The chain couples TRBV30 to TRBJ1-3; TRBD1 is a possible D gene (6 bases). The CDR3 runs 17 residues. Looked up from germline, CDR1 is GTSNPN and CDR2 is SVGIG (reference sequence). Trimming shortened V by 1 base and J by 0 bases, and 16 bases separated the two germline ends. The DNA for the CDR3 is TGTGCCTGGAGTGCGGGGAGACAGGCCATCTCTGGAAACACCATATATTTT. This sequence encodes CAWSAGRQAISGNTIYF. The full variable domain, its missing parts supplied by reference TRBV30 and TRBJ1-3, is SQTIHQWPATLVQPVGSPLSLECTVEGTSNPNLYWYRQAAGRGLQLLFYSVGIGQISSEVPQNLSASRPQDRQFILSSKKLLLSDSGFYLCAWSAGRQAISGNTIYFGEGSWLTVV.

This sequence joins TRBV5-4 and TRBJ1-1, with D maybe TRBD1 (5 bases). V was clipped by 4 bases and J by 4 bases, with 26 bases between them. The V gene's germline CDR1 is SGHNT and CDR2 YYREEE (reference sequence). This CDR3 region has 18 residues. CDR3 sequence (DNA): TGTGCCAGCAGCCCCGGAGGGACGGGGGTGATAGGGGCCACTGAAGCTTTCTTT. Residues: CASSPGGTGVIGATEAFF.

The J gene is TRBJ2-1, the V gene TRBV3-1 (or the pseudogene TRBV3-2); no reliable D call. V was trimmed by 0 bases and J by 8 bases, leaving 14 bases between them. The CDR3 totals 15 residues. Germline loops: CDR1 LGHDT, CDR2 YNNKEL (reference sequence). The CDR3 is CASSQDRRRNDEQFF. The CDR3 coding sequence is TGTGCCAGCAGCCAAGATCGACGGAGAAACGATGAGCAGTTCTTC.

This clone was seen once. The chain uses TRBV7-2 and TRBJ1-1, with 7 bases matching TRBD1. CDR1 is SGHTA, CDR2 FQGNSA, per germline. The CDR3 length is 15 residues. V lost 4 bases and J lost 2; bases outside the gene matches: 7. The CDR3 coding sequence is TGTGCCAGCAGCTCGCGTACAGGGGTAAACACTGAAGCTTTCTTT. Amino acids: CASSSRTGVNTEAFF. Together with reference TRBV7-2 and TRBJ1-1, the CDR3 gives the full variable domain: GAGVSQSPSNKVTEKGKDVELRCDPISGHTALYWYRQSLGQGLEFLIYFQGNSAPDKSGLPSDRFSAERTGGSVSTLTIQRTQQEDSAVYLCASSSRTGVNTEAFFGQGTRLTVV.

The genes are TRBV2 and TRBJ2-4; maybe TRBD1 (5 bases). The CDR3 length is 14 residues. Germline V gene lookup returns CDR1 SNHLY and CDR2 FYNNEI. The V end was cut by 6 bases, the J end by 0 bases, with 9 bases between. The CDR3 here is CASRDILAKNIQYF. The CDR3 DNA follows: TGTGCCAGCAGGGACATCCTAGCCAAAAACATTCAGTACTTC.

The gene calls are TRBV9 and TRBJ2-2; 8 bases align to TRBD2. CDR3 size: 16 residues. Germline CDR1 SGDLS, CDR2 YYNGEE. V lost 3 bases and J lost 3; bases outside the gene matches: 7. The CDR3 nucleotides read TGTGCCAGCAGCGCCCTTAGCGGGGCCGACACCGGGGAGCTGTTTTTT. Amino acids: CASSALSGADTGELFF.